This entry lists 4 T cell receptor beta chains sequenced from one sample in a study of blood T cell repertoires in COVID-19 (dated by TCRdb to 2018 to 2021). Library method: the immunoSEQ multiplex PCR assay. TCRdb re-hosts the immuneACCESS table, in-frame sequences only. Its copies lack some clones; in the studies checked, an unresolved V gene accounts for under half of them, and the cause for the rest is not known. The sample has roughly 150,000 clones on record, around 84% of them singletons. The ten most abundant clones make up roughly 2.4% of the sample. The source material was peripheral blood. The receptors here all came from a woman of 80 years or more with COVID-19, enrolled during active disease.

The CDR3 DNA reads as TGTGCCAGCAGCCGAGACAGAGAAGCTTTCTTT. Protein: CASSRDREAFF. The rearrangement uses TRBV5-4 and TRBJ1-1, with D perhaps matching TRBD1 (5 bases). CDR3 length equals 11 residues. V gave up 4 bases and J gave up 8 bases, with 9 bases separating them. From germline, CDR1 is SGHNT and CDR2 YYREEE (reference sequence).

CDR3 region: CASSLGDSPGETQYF. The CDR3 DNA is TGTGCCAGCAGCTTAGGGGACAGTCCTGGGGAGACCCAGTACTTC. The rearrangement uses TRBV7-8 and TRBJ2-5, with 7 bases lining up with TRBD1. Germline loops: CDR1 SGHVS, CDR2 FQNEAQ. With V trimmed by 1 base and J by 5 bases, 7 bases remained unmatched. This CDR3 region has 15 residues.

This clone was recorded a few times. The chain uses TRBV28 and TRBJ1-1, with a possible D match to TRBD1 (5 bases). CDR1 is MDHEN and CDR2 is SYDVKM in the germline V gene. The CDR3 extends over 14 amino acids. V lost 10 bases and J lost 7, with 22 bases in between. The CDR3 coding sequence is TGTGCCACGAATCTTTCCGGGACGCGGGGTGAAGCTTTCTTT. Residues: CATNLSGTRGEAFF.

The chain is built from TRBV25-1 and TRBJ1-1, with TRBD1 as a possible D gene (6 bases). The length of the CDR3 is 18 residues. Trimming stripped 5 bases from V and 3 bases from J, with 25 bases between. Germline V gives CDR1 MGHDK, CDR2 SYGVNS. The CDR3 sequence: CASSTTGQVWGLYTEAFF. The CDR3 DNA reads TGTGCCAGCAGTACAACCGGCCAGGTTTGGGGGCTGTACACTGAAGCTTTCTTT.